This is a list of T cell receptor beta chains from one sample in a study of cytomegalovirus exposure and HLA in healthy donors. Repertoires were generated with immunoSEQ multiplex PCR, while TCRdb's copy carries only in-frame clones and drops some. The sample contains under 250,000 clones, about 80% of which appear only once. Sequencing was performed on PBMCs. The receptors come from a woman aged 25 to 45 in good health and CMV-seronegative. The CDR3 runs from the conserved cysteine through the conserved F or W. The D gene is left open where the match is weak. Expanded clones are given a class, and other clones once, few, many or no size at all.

DNA: TGCGCCAGCAGCTTGGGTTGGACAGGTTCCGAGACCCAGTACTTC; CDR3: CASSLGWTGSETQYF; V: TRBV5-1; size: -; D: TRBD1; J: TRBJ2-5
DNA: TGCAGCGCCGGTACTAACTATGGCTACACCTTC; CDR3: CSAGTNYGYTF; V: TRBV29-1; size: -; D: -; J: TRBJ1-2
DNA: TGTGCCAGCAGCCAAGAAAATAAGCGTCACACAGATACGCAGTATTTT; CDR3: CASSQENKRHTDTQYF; V: TRBV14; size: -; D: -; J: TRBJ2-3
DNA: TGCGCCAGCCTCGCAGGGGGCAATATGAACACTGAAGCTTTCTTT; CDR3: CASLAGGNMNTEAFF; V: TRBV5-1; size: -; D: TRBD1; J: TRBJ1-1
DNA: TGTGCCAGCAGTTTCCGGGACAGGGCTCGTGAGCAGTACTTC; CDR3: CASSFRDRAREQYF; V: TRBV27; size: -; D: TRBD1; J: TRBJ2-7
DNA: TGTGCCAGCAGCTCATGGCCGGGACAGGGCACCTACGAGCAGTACTTC; CDR3: CASSSWPGQGTYEQYF; V: TRBV7-9; size: -; D: TRBD1; J: TRBJ2-7
DNA: TGTGCCAGCAGCTTTTTGGCGGGAGGTCTCACAGATACGCAGTATTTT; CDR3: CASSFLAGGLTDTQYF; V: TRBV7-2; size: -; D: TRBD2; J: TRBJ2-3
DNA: TGTGCCTGGAGCAGGGGAAATCAGCCCCAGCATTTT; CDR3: CAWSRGNQPQHF; V: TRBV30; size: -; D: -; J: TRBJ1-5
DNA: TGTGCCAGCAGTTTACTGAACAGTTTCACAGATACGCAGTATTTT; CDR3: CASSLLNSFTDTQYF; V: TRBV28; size: -; D: -; J: TRBJ2-3
DNA: TGTGCCACCGCGATTGGAGGGGTTAGCAATCAGCCCCAGCATTTT; CDR3: CATAIGGVSNQPQHF; V: TRBV15; size: few; D: -; J: TRBJ1-5
DNA: TGTGCCAGCAGCCCGCCCGGGGGGCGAGAGACCCAGTACTTC; CDR3: CASSPPGGRETQYF; V: TRBV5-4; size: -; D: -; J: TRBJ2-5
DNA: TGCGCCAGCACCGAAAGACCAGGGGCCGGAGTAAATTCACCCCTTCACTTT; CDR3: CASTERPGAGVNSPLHF; V: TRBV5-1; size: -; D: -; J: TRBJ1-6
DNA: TGTGCCAGCAGTTACTCCGGCGGGGTCACAGATACGCAGTATTTT; CDR3: CASSYSGGVTDTQYF; V: TRBV6-5; size: -; D: -; J: TRBJ2-3
DNA: TGTGCCTGGGGGTACAGTACCTACGAGCAGTACTTC; CDR3: CAWGYSTYEQYF; V: TRBV30; size: few; D: -; J: TRBJ2-7
DNA: TGTGCCAGCAGCACCGGGACACCTACAATTGGGGACTATGGCTACACCTTC; CDR3: CASSTGTPTIGDYGYTF; V: TRBV7-6; size: once; D: -; J: TRBJ1-2
DNA: TGTGCCAGCAGTTTAGGTCCAGCGGGAGAGACGGGGCAGTACTTC; CDR3: CASSLGPAGETGQYF; V: TRBV28; size: -; D: TRBD2; J: TRBJ2-7
DNA: TGTGCCAGCAGTTTAGGGGGCGGGGGTTTCTACAATGAGCAGTTCTTC; CDR3: CASSLGGGGFYNEQFF; V: TRBV27; size: -; D: -; J: TRBJ2-1
DNA: TGTGCCACATCCGTGGGGAGAGGAAATCAGCCCCAGCATTTT; CDR3: CATSVGRGNQPQHF; V: TRBV5-4; size: -; D: -; J: TRBJ1-5
DNA: TGTGCCAGCAGCTTAAGTCCCCGGGGGAGAGGGTCTAATGAAAAACTGTTTTTT; CDR3: CASSLSPRGRGSNEKLFF; V: TRBV7-8; size: -; D: -; J: TRBJ1-4
DNA: TGTGCCAGCACCAAGCACCGGGCGGCGGGGGAAAAACTGTTTTTT; CDR3: CASTKHRAAGEKLFF; V: TRBV2; size: -; D: -; J: TRBJ1-4
DNA: TGTGCCTGGGGGGGGTTCGGGGGGGCCGAGCAGTACTTC; CDR3: CAWGGFGGAEQYF; V: TRBV30; size: -; D: TRBD2; J: TRBJ2-7
DNA: TGTGCCAGCAGTGTCCCCTTTGGCGGGAGAGGGACAGATACGCAGTATTTT; CDR3: CASSVPFGGRGTDTQYF; V: TRBV2; size: -; D: TRBD2; J: TRBJ2-3
DNA: TGCGCCAGCAGCTTGTTGGGACATTCCTACGAGCAGTACTTC; CDR3: CASSLLGHSYEQYF; V: TRBV5-1; size: -; D: -; J: TRBJ2-7
DNA: TGTGCCAGCAGTTACTCCTCAACGGGGGGCGGGGAGCTGTTTTTT; CDR3: CASSYSSTGGGELFF; V: TRBV6-5; size: -; D: TRBD2; J: TRBJ2-2
DNA: TGTGCCAGCAGTGAAATACAGGGGGCCAAAAACATTCAGTACTTC; CDR3: CASSEIQGAKNIQYF; V: TRBV27; size: -; D: TRBD1; J: TRBJ2-4
DNA: TGTGCCAGCAGCTTAAGGAGGGATACGCAGTATTTT; CDR3: CASSLRRDTQYF; V: TRBV7-9; size: few; D: -; J: TRBJ2-3
DNA: TGTGCCAGCAGTGGACAGGGGGCAGATACGCAGTATTTT; CDR3: CASSGQGADTQYF; V: TRBV25-1; size: -; D: TRBD1; J: TRBJ2-3
DNA: TGCGCCAGCAGCCAAGACACGGGGACAGGGGCCAGAAACACCATATATTTT; CDR3: CASSQDTGTGARNTIYF; V: TRBV4-1; size: -; D: TRBD1; J: TRBJ1-3
DNA: TGTGCCAGCAGCCTCGTTTACGGTAGACAGAACACTGAAGCTTTCTTT; CDR3: CASSLVYGRQNTEAFF; V: TRBV5-7; size: few; D: -; J: TRBJ1-1
DNA: TGCGCCAGCAGCTTGCGACAGGGATATGCGGAAAAACTGTTTTTT; CDR3: CASSLRQGYAEKLFF; V: TRBV5-1; size: -; D: TRBD1; J: TRBJ1-4
DNA: TGTGCCAGCAGTGAAGTATGGTCAGGGGTTTTCTTT; CDR3: CASSEVWSGVFF; V: TRBV6-1; size: -; D: -; J: TRBJ1-1
DNA: TGTGCCAGCAGCTTAGTTGATGGGTTTCTGGAGGACACTGAAGCTTTCTTT; CDR3: CASSLVDGFLEDTEAFF; V: TRBV7-9; size: -; D: -; J: TRBJ1-1
DNA: -; CDR3: CASSVGGGANYGYPF; V: TRBV9; size: -; D: -; J: TRBJ1-2
DNA: TGTGCCAGCAGCGCCCGGGGGGGGACTGAAGCTTTCTTT; CDR3: CASSARGGTEAFF; V: TRBV11-3; size: -; D: -; J: TRBJ1-1
DNA: TGTGCCACCGCCCCAGGGGGACTTTCCTACGAGCAGTACTTC; CDR3: CATAPGGLSYEQYF; V: TRBV6-1; size: -; D: -; J: TRBJ2-7